The sequence of this TCR beta chain was determined in a study of T cell repertoires in cytomegalovirus infection. In the study overall: CMV epitopes used comprised recently identified HLA-C-restricted ones and well-studied HLA-B-restricted ones. CMV infection plus the matching HLA type was flagged by public TCR beta signatures. Points from the study as a whole: Frequencies of public TCR beta families were cumulated, and this identified carriers of CMV plus the relevant HLA.

As for this clonotype: The antigen remains undetermined.

The germline gives CDR1 SGHTA, CDR2 FQGNSA. The J segment lost 0 bases and the V segment lost 5 bases, leaving 14 bases of the junction unmatched. This CDR3 is built from 19 residues. A single record per CDR3 protein comes from TCRdb applying MiXCR to the reads. The sample carries some 920,000 distinct CDR3 sequences, about 33% recorded once. The input for sequencing was cultured CD8+ T cells from PBMCs, taken from culture after CMV antigen stimulation. The chain combines TRBV7-2 with TRBJ1-5, with 9 bases lining up with TRBD1. This receptor was taken from a human donor in good health (CMV status not recorded). Some clones in this sample may be carry-over from other donors' samples. In DNA, the CDR3 is TGTGCCAGCAGCCTAGTCGGAAAAACAGGGGGCCATAGCAATCAGCCCCAGCATTTT. It specifies CASSLVGKTGGHSNQPQHF. Using reference TRBV7-2 and TRBJ1-5 for the parts outside the CDR3, the full variable domain is GAGVSQSPSNKVTEKGKDVELRCDPISGHTALYWYRQSLGQGLEFLIYFQGNSAPDKSGLPSDRFSAERTGGSVSTLTIQRTQQEDSAVYLCASSLVGKTGGHSNQPQHFGDGTRLSIL.